This T cell receptor (beta chain) comes out of a study of CD8 T cells in Susac syndrome. The study, taken as a whole, reports: An acknowledgment was made by the study that its TCR sequencing and HLA analysis involved relatively few individuals.

Included as multiple sclerosis controls were treatment-naive patients who had stable or active relapsing-remitting disease. This clonotype was counted a few times. Antigen unknown. Random hexamers were used to reverse transcribe the RNA input (about 0.45 to 1 ug). It was immunoSEQ multiplex PCR that amplified TCR beta CDR3 across 54 Vbeta and 13 Jbeta. One entry per CDR3 protein results from TCRdb running MiXCR on the immunoSEQ multiplex PCR reads. Among roughly 170,000 distinct CDR3 sequences listed, 93% were seen once. The sequencing sample was made of CD4+ T cells from PBMCs. The TCR sequence derives from a human donor with multiple sclerosis.

The CDR3 DNA sequence: TGTGCCAGCAGCACCTCCTACGAGCAGTACTTC. Protein sequence: CASSTSYEQYF. The chain uses TRBV7-2 and TRBJ2-7, with unresolved D. This CDR3 contains 11 residues. V was trimmed by 5 bases and J by 0 bases, leaving 2 bases between them. The germline CDR1 and CDR2 sequences are SGHTA and FQGNSA.